A selection of T cell receptor beta chains follows, all from one sample in a study of blood T cell repertoires in COVID-19. Method: immunoSEQ multiplex PCR; TCRdb's copy keeps in-frame clones and lacks some. The sample lists roughly 100,000 clones, about 91% seen once, with 17% in the top ten. The material sequenced was peripheral blood. Receptor source: a middle-aged man with acute or convalescent COVID-19. Both conserved end residues are part of each CDR3. D genes are given only for firm matches. Part of the rows lack a size; the others show once, few, many or a class for expanded clones.

TRBD2,TRBJ2-7,.,TRBV5-1,TGCGCCAGCAGCTTGGAACCCCCGGGACTAGCGGGGGGACCCTACGAGCAGTACTTC,CASSLEPPGLAGGPYEQYF
.,TRBJ2-7,few,TRBV25-1,TGTGCCAGCAGGACCGGGACACCAAACTACGAGCAGTACTTC,CASRTGTPNYEQYF
TRBD1,TRBJ1-2,.,TRBV2,TGTGTAGTACAGGGGACAGGGAACTATGGCTACACCTTC,CVVQGTGNYGYTF
.,TRBJ2-2,.,TRBV11-3,TGTGCCAGCAGCGTGGACTTGACCGGGGAGCTGTTTTTT,CASSVDLTGELFF
TRBD1,TRBJ1-2,.,TRBV5-1,TGCGCCAGCAGCTTGCGAGGACAGGGACATGGCTACACCTTC,CASSLRGQGHGYTF
TRBD1,TRBJ1-1,.,TRBV5-5,TGTGCCAGCAGCCCCCGGGACAGATACACTGAAGCTTTCTTT,CASSPRDRYTEAFF
.,TRBJ1-1,.,TRBV10-3,TGTGCCATCAGTGAGTTGGGCAGGGGCCCTGAAGCTTTCTTT,CAISELGRGPEAFF
.,TRBJ1-5,.,TRBV4-2,TGTGCCAGCAGCCAAGAGCAGGCCCGGCCCCAGCATTTT,CASSQEQARPQHF
.,TRBJ1-6,.,TRBV7-9,TGTGCCAGCAGCTCCTCCGGACAGAGGACTTCACCCCTCCACTTT,CASSSSGQRTSPLHF
.,TRBJ1-4,.,TRBV27,TGTGCCAGCACCCCCGGGGCGGCGAGGGGGGAAAAACTGTTTTTT,CASTPGAARGEKLFF
.,TRBJ2-6,.,TRBV19,TGTGCCAGTACCGACAGGTCTGGGGCCAACGTCCTGACTTTC,CASTDRSGANVLTF
TRBD1,TRBJ1-1,.,TRBV27,TGTGCCAGCCGCATCCAGGGGGCGCATCAAGCTTTCTTT,CASRIQGAHQAFF
.,TRBJ1-5,.,TRBV19,TGTGCCAGTAGAACACAGGTGAATAGCAATCAGCCCCAGCATTTT,CASRTQVNSNQPQHF
TRBD2,TRBJ2-1,.,TRBV9,TGTGCCAGCAGCGTAGACAGACTAGCGGGGAACAATGAGCAGTTCTTC,CASSVDRLAGNNEQFF
.,TRBJ2-2,.,TRBV18,TGTGCCAGCTCAGGACAGCCGGGTCAAAGGGAGAACACCGGGGAGCTGTTTTTT,CASSGQPGQRENTGELFF
.,TRBJ2-3,once,TRBV4-1,TGCGCCAGCAGCACTAGCCGGAGCACAGATACGCAGTATTTT,CASSTSRSTDTQYF
.,TRBJ1-1,.,TRBV11-2,TGTGCCAGCAGCTTAGAAGGTGCGGTCGGGACTGAAGCTTTCTTT,CASSLEGAVGTEAFF
TRBD1,TRBJ1-5,.,TRBV5-6,TGTGCCAGCACCCGGACAGGGGGCGGCAATCAGCCCCAGCATTTT,CASTRTGGGNQPQHF
TRBD1,TRBJ1-5,.,TRBV7-2,TGTGCCAGCAGCTTAGGGGCTAGGGACAGGGGGTATCGTTTT,CASSLGARDRGYRF
TRBD1,TRBJ1-4,.,TRBV7-6,TGTGCCAGCAGTCGAACAGGGGTGGCTAATGAAAAACTGTTTTTT,CASSRTGVANEKLFF
.,TRBJ2-3,.,TRBV19,TGTGCCAGTAGTATTCTCCCAGGACTCACAGATACGCAGTATTTT,CASSILPGLTDTQYF
.,TRBJ1-1,.,TRBV5-4,TGTGCCAGCAGCTTCCGGACAGAGGGTACTGAAGCTTTCTTT,CASSFRTEGTEAFF
TRBD2,TRBJ2-3,.,TRBV5-1,TGCGCCAGCACGGCGGGGAGGGCACGCACAGATACGCAGTATTTT,CASTAGRARTDTQYF
TRBD1,TRBJ1-5,.,TRBV19,TGTGCCAGTAGTATAGGCCCCGGACAGGGGAGGCAGCCCCAGCATTTT,CASSIGPGQGRQPQHF
.,TRBJ2-7,.,TRBV9,TGTGCCAGCAGCGATAGCTTGAGCTCCTACGAGCAGTACTTC,CASSDSLSSYEQYF
TRBD1,TRBJ1-1,.,TRBV6-1,TGTGCCAGCAGTGAAGTCGACAGGGACACTGAAGCTTTCTTT,CASSEVDRDTEAFF
.,TRBJ2-2,.,TRBV5-1,TGCGCCAGCAGCTTGGGAGTCCCCGGGGAGCTGTTTTTT,CASSLGVPGELFF
.,TRBJ2-7,.,TRBV9,TGTGCCAGCAGCGTAGCGGGGCAGGGGTACGAGCAGTACTTC,CASSVAGQGYEQYF
.,TRBJ1-4,.,TRBV5-1,TGCGCCAGCAGCCTAAGGGACTTCCGAGATGAAAAACTGTTTTTT,CASSLRDFRDEKLFF
.,TRBJ1-1,.,TRBV7-8,TGTGCCAGCAGCCTCCCGGCAGGGGTCGAAGCTTTCTTT,CASSLPAGVEAFF
.,TRBJ2-7,.,TRBV13,TGTGCCAGCAGCTCTTGGGGACAAACTCCCATCGAGCAGTACTTC,CASSSWGQTPIEQYF
.,TRBJ1-1,.,TRBV19,TGTGCCAGTAGTATTCGTGTCAGGGTTATCACTGAAGCTTTCTTT,CASSIRVRVITEAFF
.,TRBJ1-2,.,TRBV5-6,TGTGCCAGCAGCTTGGTAGTCAGGGAACACTATGGCTACACCTTC,CASSLVVREHYGYTF
.,TRBJ2-2,.,TRBV19,TGTGCCAGTAGTCTCCTACAGCCCACCGGGGAGCTGTTTTTT,CASSLLQPTGELFF
.,TRBJ1-3,.,TRBV28,TGTGCCAGCAGATCTGATCCGGGAGGAAACACCATATATTTT,CASRSDPGGNTIYF
.,TRBJ1-2,.,TRBV5-1,TGCGCCAGCAGCTTGGGGGTTGGACAGATCAAGCTAGGCGGCTACACCTTC,CASSLGVGQIKLGGYTF
.,TRBJ1-1,.,TRBV2,TGTGCCAGCAGTGGGGAAGGGGGACGGCCGAACACTGAAGCTTTCTTT,CASSGEGGRPNTEAFF
.,TRBJ2-5,.,TRBV5-4,TGTGCCAGCTCCCCCCTGCCCAGAGAGACCCAGTACTTC,CASSPLPRETQYF
.,TRBJ2-7,few,TRBV19,TGTGCCAGTAGTATCGCACGGAGCTCCTACGAGCAGTACTTC,CASSIARSSYEQYF
TRBD1,TRBJ2-2,.,TRBV19,TGTGCCACCGGACAGGGTACGAGGGAGCTGTTTTTT,CATGQGTRELFF
.,TRBJ1-5,few,TRBV7-2,TGTGCCAGCAGCTTAGCGGCGGGTCAGCCCCAGCATTTT,CASSLAAGQPQHF
.,TRBJ1-2,.,TRBV18,TGTGCCAGCTCACCTAAAGGGGACTATGGCTACACCTTC,CASSPKGDYGYTF
TRBD1,TRBJ1-2,.,TRBV12-3/TRBV12-4,TGTGCCAGCAGTTTTTACAGGGGCTATGGCTACACCTTC,CASSFYRGYGYTF
.,TRBJ1-3,.,TRBV2,TGTGCCAGCAGTGTAACGAGCGGAAACACCATATATTTT,CASSVTSGNTIYF
.,TRBJ2-1,.,TRBV6-4,TGTGCCAGCAGTGTTAAGGAGGATGAGCAGTTCTTC,CASSVKEDEQFF
.,TRBJ2-2,once,TRBV20-1,TGCAGTGGGAGTACCACCGGGGAGCTGTTTTTT,CSGSTTGELFF
TRBD1,TRBJ2-2,.,TRBV19,TGTGCCAGTAGTGGAGACAGGGGAGGCGCCGGGGAGCTGTTTTTT,CASSGDRGGAGELFF
.,TRBJ1-2,.,TRBV7-2,TGTGCCAGCAGCTTACAGACAGGCGACTATGGCTACACCTTC,CASSLQTGDYGYTF
TRBD2,TRBJ2-5,.,TRBV7-2,TGTGCCAGCAGTTTAGCGGGGGGGCCTCAGACCCAGTACTTC,CASSLAGGPQTQYF
TRBD1,TRBJ1-5,.,TRBV10-3,TGTGCCATCAGTGACGGGACAGCGGGTCAGCCCCAGCATTTT,CAISDGTAGQPQHF
TRBD1,TRBJ2-5,.,TRBV5-4,TGTGCCAGCAGCATGCGGACAGGGGGAATAGAGACCCAGTACTTC,CASSMRTGGIETQYF
.,TRBJ1-5,.,TRBV19,TGTGCCAGTAGTATTGGCCGGGATATTCAGCCCCAGCATTTT,CASSIGRDIQPQHF
.,TRBJ2-1,once,TRBV11-2,TGTGCCAGCAGCTTATCGGTTCTCAATGAGCAGTTCTTC,CASSLSVLNEQFF